This T cell receptor (beta chain) was identified during a study of blood T cell repertoires in COVID-19. Generated by immunoSEQ multiplex PCR, the TCRdb table keeps only in-frame clones and is missing some. The sample lists roughly 190,000 clones, roughly nine tenths occurring once. The sequence derives from a woman aged 35 to 49 in a cohort exposed to, infected with or recovered from COVID-19 (not recorded which). The sample consisted of PBMCs or T cells enriched from blood (not recorded which).

CDR3 sequence (DNA): TGTGCCAGCAGCGTATCGGGACTAGCGCAGGATGAGCAGTTCTTC. This sequence encodes CASSVSGLAQDEQFF. The chain has TRBV9 and TRBJ2-1; 10 positions match TRBD2. The germline V gene has CDR1 SGDLS and CDR2 YYNGEE. CDR3 length equals 15 residues. With V trimmed by 1 base and J by 8 bases, 6 bases remained unmatched.